This TCR beta chain was identified in a study of regulatory T cells in long-lasting Graves disease. About the study: Antithyroid drugs had been given to newly diagnosed Graves' patients for under 3 months. Study findings and constraints: Preferential use of TRBV28, TRBJ1-2 and TRBJ2-5 was seen in persistent disease. New patients shared fewer public clonotypes (about 1,000) than persistent patients did (around 2,900).

TCR beta libraries were built with iRepertoire HTBI primers and Arm-PCR of CDR3 regions. TCRdb ran MiXCR on the multiplex PCR reads and lists one entry per CDR3 protein. This sample carries roughly 380,000 distinct CDR3 sequences, about 14% of them seen once, and the ten largest clones take approximately 21%. Time point here: newly diagnosed GD, antithyroid drugs for less than 3 months. Extracted RNA from PBMCs served as the source of the TCR library. Patients with Graves' disease were diagnosed by American Thyroid Association guidelines. This CDR3 comprises 16 residues. Germline CDR1 reads SGDLS; CDR2 reads YYNGEE. Trimming stripped 3 bases from V and 0 bases from J, with 14 bases between. This clonotype has ten or more counts. What it recognizes is unknown.

The receptor was derived from a female donor with Graves disease. The V and J genes are TRBV9 and TRBJ2-3, with a possible D match to TRBD1 (6 bases). This specimen consisted of peripheral blood mononuclear cells (PBMCs), obtained at new diagnosis, from a patient treated with antithyroid drugs. The CDR3 nucleotides are TGTGCCAGCAGCGCGAGCGACAGGACTAGCACAGATACGCAGTATTTT. Protein product: CASSASDRTSTDTQYF.